Listed below are T cell receptor beta chains from one sample, sequenced in a study of cytomegalovirus exposure and HLA in healthy donors. Profiled with immunoSEQ multiplex PCR; TCRdb holds only in-frame clones, not every one. The data contain fewer than 100,000 clones, approximately 80% of them seen just once; the ten biggest clones take up under 0.8%. Material for sequencing was PBMCs. These receptors originate from an older woman in good health and CMV-seronegative. CDR3s leave out the opening cysteine and the closing phenylalanine or tryptophan. A D gene is named only where the DNA matches it firmly.

D: .
J: TRBJ1-1
V: TRBV5-1
CDR3: ASGGVGNTEAF

D: TRBD1
J: TRBJ1-2
V: TRBV9
CDR3: ASSADRGYYGYT

D: TRBD2
J: TRBJ2-2
V: TRBV30
CDR3: AWSVPGLAGAGELF

D: TRBD1
J: TRBJ2-2
V: TRBV29-1
CDR3: SVRGTGNTGELF

D: .
J: TRBJ1-6
V: TRBV15
CDR3: ATSRSGQNNSPLH

D: .
J: TRBJ2-2
V: TRBV19
CDR3: ASNEFTGELF

D: .
J: TRBJ1-5
V: TRBV5-1
CDR3: ASSLVLGAQPQH

D: .
J: TRBJ2-3
V: TRBV19
CDR3: ASSISRGTDTQY

D: TRBD1
J: TRBJ2-2
V: TRBV5-5
CDR3: ASSWTGPNTGELF

D: TRBD2
J: TRBJ2-3
V: TRBV7-2
CDR3: ASSLATSGGRPRTDTQY

D: .
J: TRBJ2-1
V: TRBV19
CDR3: ASSSGLYNEQF

D: .
J: TRBJ1-1
V: TRBV6-6
CDR3: ASSYEGPEAF

D: TRBD1
J: TRBJ1-1
V: TRBV11-3
CDR3: ASSLAGTGDTEAF

D: TRBD1
J: TRBJ2-7
V: TRBV28
CDR3: ASSRTGGPSYEQY

D: TRBD2
J: TRBJ2-1
V: TRBV5-4
CDR3: ASSSQLAGGYNEQF

D: .
J: TRBJ2-2
V: TRBV18
CDR3: ASVRQEHGELF

D: TRBD2
J: TRBJ2-3
V: TRBV6-5
CDR3: ASSYALASDTQY

D: .
J: TRBJ2-1
V: TRBV2
CDR3: ASSPGLPLDEQF

D: TRBD2
J: TRBJ2-3
V: TRBV5-8
CDR3: ASSLEGLAGEGTDTQY

D: .
J: TRBJ1-2
V: TRBV28
CDR3: ASSPRGSLVYGYT

D: TRBD1
J: TRBJ1-2
V: TRBV2
CDR3: ASSSDRGQAGGYT

D: TRBD2
J: TRBJ2-1
V: TRBV27
CDR3: ASSLMGLAGKNEQF

D: TRBD1
J: TRBJ1-1
V: TRBV5-1
CDR3: ASSYLQGKNTEAF

D: TRBD1
J: TRBJ2-7
V: TRBV5-1
CDR3: ASSSGTGGGGASYEQY

D: .
J: TRBJ1-1
V: TRBV5-1
CDR3: ASSPSTGNTEAF

D: .
J: TRBJ1-2
V: TRBV5-1
CDR3: ASSFTDSYGYT

D: .
J: TRBJ1-3
V: TRBV7-2
CDR3: ASSLSGLFSGNTIY

D: .
J: TRBJ2-1
V: TRBV7-7
CDR3: ASSFGPRAGAAYNEQF

D: .
J: TRBJ2-2
V: TRBV7-2
CDR3: ASSLSGVNTGELF

D: TRBD1
J: TRBJ1-2
V: TRBV6-6
CDR3: ASSYDQGVNYGYT

D: .
J: TRBJ1-1
V: TRBV9
CDR3: ASSVEGRDTEAF

D: TRBD1
J: TRBJ2-7
V: TRBV7-2
CDR3: ASSLGQGNYEQY

D: .
J: TRBJ1-2
V: TRBV9
CDR3: ASSGSREAVNYGYT

D: TRBD1
J: TRBJ1-2
V: TRBV6-5
CDR3: ASSYPGQGAFGYT

D: .
J: TRBJ2-7
V: TRBV19
CDR3: ASGRAGPGDEQY

D: .
J: TRBJ2-7
V: TRBV6-5
CDR3: ASSYSRQGSSYEQY